This TCR beta chain was documented in a study of blood T cell repertoires in COVID-19. Only in-frame clones appear in the TCRdb table, and some are missing; sequencing was by immunoSEQ multiplex PCR. This table holds around 300,000 clones, 70% to 90% found once. V was clipped by 5 bases and J by 4 bases; unmatched bases: 12. The CDR3 runs to 16 residues. Germline assignment: CDR1 SQVTM and CDR2 ANQGSEA. This clonotype originated in a woman between 45 and 60 years old with active or convalescent COVID-19. The source material was peripheral blood. This chain links TRBV29-1 with TRBJ2-1, with 9 bases identical to TRBD2. The CDR3: CSVPTSGMGLYNEQFF. The CDR3 coding sequence is TGCAGCGTTCCGACTAGCGGTATGGGCTTATACAATGAGCAGTTCTTC.